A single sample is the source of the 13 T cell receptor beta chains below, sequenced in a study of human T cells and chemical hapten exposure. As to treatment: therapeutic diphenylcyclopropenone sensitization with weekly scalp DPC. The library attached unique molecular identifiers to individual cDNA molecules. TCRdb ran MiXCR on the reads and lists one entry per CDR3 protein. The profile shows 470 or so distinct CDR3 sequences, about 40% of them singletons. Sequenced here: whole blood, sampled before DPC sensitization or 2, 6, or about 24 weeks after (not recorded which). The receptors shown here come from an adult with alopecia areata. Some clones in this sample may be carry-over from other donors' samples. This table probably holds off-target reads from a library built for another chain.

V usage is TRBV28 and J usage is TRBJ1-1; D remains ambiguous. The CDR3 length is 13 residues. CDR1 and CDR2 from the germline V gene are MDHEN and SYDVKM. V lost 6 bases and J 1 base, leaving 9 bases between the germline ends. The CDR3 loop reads CASREVGNTEAFF. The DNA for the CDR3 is TGTGCCAGCAGGGAGGTGGGGAACACTGAAGCTTTCTTT.

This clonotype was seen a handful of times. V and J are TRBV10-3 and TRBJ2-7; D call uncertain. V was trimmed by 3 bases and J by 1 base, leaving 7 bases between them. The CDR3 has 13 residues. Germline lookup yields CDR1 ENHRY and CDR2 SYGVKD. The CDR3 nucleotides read TGTGCCATCAGTGAAGGTCAGTCCTACGAGCAGTACTTC. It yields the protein CAISEGQSYEQYF.

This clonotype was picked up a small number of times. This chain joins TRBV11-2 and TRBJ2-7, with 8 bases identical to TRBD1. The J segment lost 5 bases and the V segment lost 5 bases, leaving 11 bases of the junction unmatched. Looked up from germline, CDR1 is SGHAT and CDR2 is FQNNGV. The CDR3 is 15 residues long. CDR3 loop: CASSPRDRGLNEQYF. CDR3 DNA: TGTGCCAGCAGCCCCCGAGACAGGGGACTCAACGAGCAGTACTTC.

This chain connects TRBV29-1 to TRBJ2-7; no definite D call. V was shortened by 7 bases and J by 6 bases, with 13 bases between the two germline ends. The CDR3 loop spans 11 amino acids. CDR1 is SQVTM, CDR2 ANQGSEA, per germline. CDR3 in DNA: TGCAGCGCCTGGACGTTTAGCGAGCAGTACTTC. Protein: CSAWTFSEQYF.

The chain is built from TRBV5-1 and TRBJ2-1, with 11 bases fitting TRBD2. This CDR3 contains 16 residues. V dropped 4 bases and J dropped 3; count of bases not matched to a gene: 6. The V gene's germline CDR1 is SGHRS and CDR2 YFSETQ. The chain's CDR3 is CASSGTSGRGYNEQFF. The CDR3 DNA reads TGCGCCAGCAGCGGGACTAGCGGCCGAGGCTACAATGAGCAGTTCTTC.

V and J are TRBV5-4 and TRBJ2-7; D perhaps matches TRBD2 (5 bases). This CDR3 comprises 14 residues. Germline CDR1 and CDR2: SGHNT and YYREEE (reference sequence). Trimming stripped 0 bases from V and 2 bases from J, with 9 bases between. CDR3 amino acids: CASSLESSAYEQYF. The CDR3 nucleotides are TGTGCCAGCAGCTTGGAGAGTAGCGCCTACGAGCAGTACTTC. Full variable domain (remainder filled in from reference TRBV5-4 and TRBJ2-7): ETGVTQSPTHLIKTRGQQVTLRCSSQSGHNTVSWYQQALGQGPQFIFQYYREEENGRGNFPPRFSGLQFPNYSSELNVNALELDDSALYLCASSLESSAYEQYFGPGTRLTVT.

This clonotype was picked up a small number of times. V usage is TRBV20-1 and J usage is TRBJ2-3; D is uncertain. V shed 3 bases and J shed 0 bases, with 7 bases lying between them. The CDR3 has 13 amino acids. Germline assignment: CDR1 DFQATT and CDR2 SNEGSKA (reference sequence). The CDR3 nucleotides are TGCAGTGCTAGGTCACAGAGCACAGATACGCAGTATTTT. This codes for CSARSQSTDTQYF.

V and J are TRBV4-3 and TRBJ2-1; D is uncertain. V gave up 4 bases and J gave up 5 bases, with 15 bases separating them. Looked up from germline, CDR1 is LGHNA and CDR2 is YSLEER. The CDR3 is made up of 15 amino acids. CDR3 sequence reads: CASSRRRILDNEQFF. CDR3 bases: TGCGCCAGCAGCCGTCGGCGTATTTTAGACAATGAGCAGTTCTTC.

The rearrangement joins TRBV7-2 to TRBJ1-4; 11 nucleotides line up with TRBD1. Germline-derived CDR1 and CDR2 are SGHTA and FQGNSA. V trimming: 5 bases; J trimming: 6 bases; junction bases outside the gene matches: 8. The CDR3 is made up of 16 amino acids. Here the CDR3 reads CASSPPPGQGDEKLFF. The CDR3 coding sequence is TGTGCCAGCAGCCCCCCTCCGGGACAGGGGGATGAAAAACTGTTTTTT. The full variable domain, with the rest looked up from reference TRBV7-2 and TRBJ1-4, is GAGVSQSPSNKVTEKGKDVELRCDPISGHTALYWYRQSLGQGLEFLIYFQGNSAPDKSGLPSDRFSAERTGGSVSTLTIQRTQQEDSAVYLCASSPPPGQGDEKLFFGSGTQLSVL.

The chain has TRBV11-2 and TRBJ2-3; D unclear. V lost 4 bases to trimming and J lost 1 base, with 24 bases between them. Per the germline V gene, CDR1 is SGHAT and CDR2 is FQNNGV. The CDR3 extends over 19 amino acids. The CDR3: CASSSPPDSPRFRTDTQYF. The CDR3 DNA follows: TGTGCCAGCAGCTCCCCTCCCGACTCCCCCAGGTTCCGCACAGATACGCAGTATTTT.

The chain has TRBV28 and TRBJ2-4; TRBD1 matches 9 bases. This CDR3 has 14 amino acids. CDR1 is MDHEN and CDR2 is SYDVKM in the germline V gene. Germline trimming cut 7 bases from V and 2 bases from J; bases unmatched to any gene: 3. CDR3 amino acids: CASTTGGSKNIQYF. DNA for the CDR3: TGTGCCAGCACGACAGGGGGTTCCAAAAACATTCAGTACTTC.

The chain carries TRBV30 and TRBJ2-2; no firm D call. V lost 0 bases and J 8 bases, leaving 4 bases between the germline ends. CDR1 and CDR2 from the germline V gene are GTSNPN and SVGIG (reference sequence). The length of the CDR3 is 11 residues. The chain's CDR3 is CAWSVAGELFF. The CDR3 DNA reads TGTGCCTGGAGTGTAGCGGGGGAGCTGTTTTTT.

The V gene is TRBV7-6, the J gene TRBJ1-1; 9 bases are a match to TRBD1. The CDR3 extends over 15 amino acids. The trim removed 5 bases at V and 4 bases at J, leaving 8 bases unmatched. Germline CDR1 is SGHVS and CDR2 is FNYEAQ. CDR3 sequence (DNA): TGTGCCAGCAGCCTAGGACAGGGGATGGCCACTGAAGCTTTCTTT. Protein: CASSLGQGMATEAFF.